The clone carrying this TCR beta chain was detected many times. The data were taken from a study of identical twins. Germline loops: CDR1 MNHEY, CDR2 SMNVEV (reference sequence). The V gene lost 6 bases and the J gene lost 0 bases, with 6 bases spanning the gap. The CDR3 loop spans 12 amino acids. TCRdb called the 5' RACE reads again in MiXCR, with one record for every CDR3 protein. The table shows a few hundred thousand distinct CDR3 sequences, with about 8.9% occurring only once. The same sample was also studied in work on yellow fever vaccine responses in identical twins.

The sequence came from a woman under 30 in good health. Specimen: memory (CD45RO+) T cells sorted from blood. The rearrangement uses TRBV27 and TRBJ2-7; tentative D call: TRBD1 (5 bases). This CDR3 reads CASRDSSYEQYF. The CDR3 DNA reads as TGTGCCAGCAGAGACAGCTCCTACGAGCAGTACTTC.